The rows below give T cell receptor beta chains drawn from one sample of a study of OX40 agonist ivuxolimab in advanced cancers. The repertoire was sequenced with immunoSEQ multiplex PCR; TCRdb's copy has only in-frame clones and lacks some. The table records some 60,000 clones, 85% of them present only once. Here the sequenced sample was CD4+ or CD8+ T cells sorted from blood, taken in a trial of the OX40 agonist ivuxolimab. All receptors come from an adult with an advanced solid tumor such as melanoma, head and neck, liver or kidney cancer. The CDR3 runs from the conserved cysteine through the conserved F or W. A D gene is named only where the DNA matches it firmly. Only some rows state a clone size, as once, few, many or a class for expanded clones.

d_gene,abundance,len,v_gene,j_gene,CDR3aa,CDR3nt
TRBD2,.,17,TRBV2,TRBJ2-3,CASIFLYPGGGTDTQYF,TGTGCCAGCATCTTCCTGTACCCGGGGGGGGGCACAGATACGCAGTATTTT
.,once,15,TRBV7-9,TRBJ1-3,CASSLGVNSGNTIYF,TGTGCCAGCAGCTTGGGGGTTAACTCTGGAAACACCATATATTTT
.,.,16,TRBV28,TRBJ1-1,CASSTRQPSPYTEAFF,TGTGCCAGCAGCACCCGGCAACCCTCACCCTACACTGAAGCTTTCTTT
.,.,15,TRBV11-2,TRBJ2-7,CASSLRDKTGYEQYF,TGTGCCAGCAGCTTACGCGACAAGACGGGGTACGAGCAGTACTTC
.,.,13,TRBV19,TRBJ2-3,CASQRDGTDTQYF,TGTGCCAGTCAGAGGGATGGCACAGATACGCAGTATTTT
TRBD2,.,15,TRBV6-6,TRBJ2-7,CASRFGLAGAYEQYF,TGTGCCAGCAGATTCGGACTAGCGGGGGCCTACGAGCAGTACTTC
.,.,13,TRBV6-5,TRBJ2-5,CASRPTGRETQYF,TGTGCCAGCAGACCAACAGGGCGGGAGACCCAGTACTTC
.,.,13,TRBV6-5,TRBJ1-2,CANSYSGVGGYTF,TGTGCCAACAGTTACTCAGGGGTGGGAGGCTACACCTTC
.,.,14,TRBV2,TRBJ2-7,CASRRQAQSYEQYF,TGTGCCAGCCGTCGACAGGCGCAATCCTACGAGCAGTACTTC
TRBD1,once,15,TRBV6-5,TRBJ2-1,CASSTLYRGYNEQFF,TGTGCCAGCAGTACCCTGTACAGGGGATACAATGAGCAGTTCTTC
.,few,15,TRBV2,TRBJ1-6,CASSDSGPDYSPLHF,TGTGCCAGCAGTGATTCGGGACCGGATTATTCACCCCTCCACTTT
.,.,14,TRBV7-2,TRBJ1-5,CASSLAQGTQPQHF,TGTGCCAGCAGCTTAGCTCAGGGTACTCAGCCCCAGCATTTT
.,.,15,TRBV19,TRBJ1-5,CASSTGGLANQPQHF,TGTGCCAGTAGTACGGGGGGCTTAGCCAATCAGCCCCAGCATTTT
.,.,14,TRBV7-6,TRBJ1-4,CASSKTADNEKLFF,TGTGCCAGCAGCAAGACAGCAGATAATGAAAAACTGTTTTTT
TRBD1,.,14,TRBV4-1,TRBJ1-1,CASSQGQGSIEAFF,TGCGCCAGCAGCCAAGGACAGGGGTCGATTGAAGCTTTCTTT
.,medium-sized,15,TRBV4-1,TRBJ2-7,CASSQGVGATYEQYF,TGCGCCAGCAGCCAAGGAGTAGGGGCAACCTACGAGCAGTACTTC
.,.,16,TRBV4-1,TRBJ1-2,CASSQPQWGDPYGYTF,TGCGCCAGCAGCCAACCCCAGTGGGGGGACCCCTATGGCTACACCTTC
.,.,14,TRBV5-6,TRBJ2-7,CASSYDRWGYEQYF,TGTGCCAGCAGCTATGACAGATGGGGCTACGAGCAGTACTTC
TRBD1,.,14,TRBV30,TRBJ1-4,CAWSEGQGGEKLFF,TGTGCCTGGAGTGAAGGACAGGGAGGTGAAAAACTGTTTTTT
TRBD1,.,15,TRBV6-5,TRBJ2-1,CASSRSGTGYNEQFF,TGTGCCAGCAGTCGCTCGGGGACAGGTTACAATGAGCAGTTCTTC
TRBD1,few,13,TRBV19,TRBJ2-2,CAVQGANTGELFF,TGTGCCGTCCAGGGGGCCAACACCGGGGAGCTGTTTTTT
.,few,15,TRBV12-1,TRBJ2-1,CASSPRQRQGGEQFF,TGTGCCAGCAGCCCCAGACAGCGGCAGGGTGGTGAGCAGTTCTTC